This T cell receptor beta chain derives from a study of CD4 T cells in relation to SARS-CoV-2 and coronaviruses. As for the study in general: ViraFEST: approximately ten-day antigen culture of PBMCs, then TCR beta CDR3 sequencing.

Some clones are missing from TCRdb's copy, which holds only in-frame ones; the method was immunoSEQ multiplex PCR. The sample includes around 20,000 clones, about 70% seen only once; the top ten take around 28%. The unexposed donors gave CD4+ T cells in about 2010-2018, prior to COVID-19. After nine to ten days of culture, CD4+ T cells were isolated. Cells permitting, SARS-CoV-2 S/N and four cold-coronavirus spikes were tested on unexposed-donor CD4+ T cells. PBMCs were plated at two million per well in IL-2-containing medium. This clone has a single count. Its antigen remains unidentified. Per germline, CDR1 SGHNT and CDR2 YYREEE (reference sequence). The V gene end was trimmed by 3 bases and the J gene end by 8 bases; junction bases not matched to a gene: 6. The CDR3 totals 14 residues.

V is TRBV5-4 and J is TRBJ1-4, with 8 bases aligning to TRBD1. This sequence originates from a human donor in good health. The material sequenced was CD4+ T cells from PBMCs, cultured in vitro. The CDR3 region is CASSSTGASEKLFF. CDR3 DNA: TGTGCCAGCAGCTCGACAGGGGCAAGCGAAAAACTGTTTTTT.